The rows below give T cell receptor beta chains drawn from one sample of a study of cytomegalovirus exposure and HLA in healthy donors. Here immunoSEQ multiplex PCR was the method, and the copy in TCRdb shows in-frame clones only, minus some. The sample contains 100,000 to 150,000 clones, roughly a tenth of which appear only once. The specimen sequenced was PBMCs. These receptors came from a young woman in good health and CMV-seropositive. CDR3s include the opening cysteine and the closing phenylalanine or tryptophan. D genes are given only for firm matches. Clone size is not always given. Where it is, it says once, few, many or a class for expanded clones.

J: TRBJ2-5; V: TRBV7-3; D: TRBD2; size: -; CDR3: CASSPGTSGGKETQYF; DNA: TGTGCCAGCAGCCCGGGGACTAGCGGGGGTAAAGAGACCCAGTACTTC
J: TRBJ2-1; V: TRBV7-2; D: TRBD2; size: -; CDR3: CAGSGTSGSGYHEQFF; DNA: TGTGCCGGCTCCGGGACTAGCGGGAGCGGTTACCATGAGCAGTTCTTC
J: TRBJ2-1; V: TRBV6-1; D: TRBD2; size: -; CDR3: CASSAGESSYNEQFF; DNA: TGTGCCAGCAGCGCGGGGGAGAGCTCCTACAATGAGCAGTTCTTC
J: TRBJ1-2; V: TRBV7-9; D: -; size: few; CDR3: CASRGGALDGYTF; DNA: TGTGCCAGCAGAGGGGGGGCCCTTGATGGCTACACCTTC
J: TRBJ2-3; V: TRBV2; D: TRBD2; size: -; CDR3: CASSFSYLAGEGTDTQYF; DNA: TGTGCCAGCAGTTTTTCCTACTTAGCGGGAGAGGGCACAGATACGCAGTATTTT
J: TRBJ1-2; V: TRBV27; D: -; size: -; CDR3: CASSSRDTGNYGYTF; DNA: TGTGCCAGCAGTTCGAGGGACACAGGCAACTATGGCTACACCTTC
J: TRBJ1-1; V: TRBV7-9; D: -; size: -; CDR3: CASSRRSDTEAFF; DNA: TGTGCCAGCAGCCGCAGGTCGGACACTGAGGCTTTCTTT
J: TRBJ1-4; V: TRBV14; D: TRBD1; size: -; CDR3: CASSPRTGREKLFF; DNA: TGTGCCAGCAGCCCCCGGACAGGGCGTGAAAAACTGTTTTTT
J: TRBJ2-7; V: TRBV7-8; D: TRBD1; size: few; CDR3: CASSFFYGQEAEQYF; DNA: TGTGCCAGCAGCTTTTTCTACGGACAGGAAGCCGAGCAGTACTTC
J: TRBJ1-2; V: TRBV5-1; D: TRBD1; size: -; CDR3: CASSLATGAYGYTF; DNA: TGCGCCAGCAGCTTGGCGACAGGGGCTTATGGCTACACCTTC
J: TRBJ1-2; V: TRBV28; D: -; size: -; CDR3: CASSFWSNHGYTF; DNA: TGTGCCAGCAGTTTCTGGAGCAACCATGGCTACACCTTC
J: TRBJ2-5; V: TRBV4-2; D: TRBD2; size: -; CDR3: CASSPTPTSGKETQYF; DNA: TGTGCCAGCAGCCCCACCCCCACTAGCGGGAAAGAGACCCAGTACTTC
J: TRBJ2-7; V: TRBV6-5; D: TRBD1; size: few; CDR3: CASSSGQGSTYEQYF; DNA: TGTGCCAGCAGCTCCGGACAGGGTAGCACCTACGAGCAGTACTTC
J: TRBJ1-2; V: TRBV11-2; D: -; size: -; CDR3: CASSSAGNYGYTF; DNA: TGTGCCAGCAGCTCCGCGGGAAACTATGGCTACACCTTC
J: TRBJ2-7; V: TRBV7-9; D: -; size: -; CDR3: CASSLGRAGQYF; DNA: TGTGCCAGCAGCTTAGGGAGGGCGGGGCAGTACTTC
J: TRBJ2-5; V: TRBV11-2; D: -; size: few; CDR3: CASSRKETQYF; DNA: TGTGCCAGCAGCCGTAAAGAGACCCAGTACTTC
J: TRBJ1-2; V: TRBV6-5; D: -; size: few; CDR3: CASSHPQGDNGYTF; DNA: TGTGCCAGCAGTCACCCACAGGGAGATAATGGCTACACCTTC
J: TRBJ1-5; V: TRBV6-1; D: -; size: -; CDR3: CASRGGLWWNQPQHF; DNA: TGTGCCAGCAGGGGGGGGTTATGGTGGAATCAGCCCCAGCATTTT
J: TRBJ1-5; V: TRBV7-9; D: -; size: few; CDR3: CASSLEGGQIYSNQPQHF; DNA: TGTGCCAGCAGCTTAGAGGGCGGACAGATTTATAGCAATCAGCCCCAGCATTTT
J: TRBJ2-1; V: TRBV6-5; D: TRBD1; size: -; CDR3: CASSYTGTGGYNEQFF; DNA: TGTGCCAGCAGTTATACGGGGACAGGGGGCTACAATGAGCAGTTCTTC
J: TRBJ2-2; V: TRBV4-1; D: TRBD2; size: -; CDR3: CASSSLAVANTGELFF; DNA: TGCGCCAGCAGCTCTCTAGCGGTCGCGAACACCGGGGAGCTGTTTTTT
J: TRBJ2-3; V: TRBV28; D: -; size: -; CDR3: CASRGRLASSTDTQYF; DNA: TGTGCCAGCAGGGGGAGGCTAGCGTCTAGCACAGATACGCAGTATTTT
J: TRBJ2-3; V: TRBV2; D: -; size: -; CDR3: CASSETQGGTDTQYF; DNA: TGTGCCAGCAGTGAAACACAGGGTGGGACAGATACGCAGTATTTT
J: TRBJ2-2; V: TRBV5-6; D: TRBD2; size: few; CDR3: CASSPLKAGGTGELFF; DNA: TGTGCCAGCAGCCCCTTAAAAGCGGGAGGCACCGGGGAGCTGTTTTTT
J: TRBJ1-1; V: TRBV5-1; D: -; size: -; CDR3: CASSRPQGNFNTEAFF; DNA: TGCGCCAGCAGCCGCCCACAGGGAAATTTTAACACTGAAGCTTTCTTT
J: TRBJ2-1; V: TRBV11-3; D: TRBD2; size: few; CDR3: CASSLEAGGSLNEQFF; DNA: TGTGCCAGCAGCTTAGAGGCGGGCGGGAGTCTTAATGAGCAGTTCTTC
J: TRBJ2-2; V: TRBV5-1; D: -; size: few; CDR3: CASSEVVAVGAGELFF; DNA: TGCGCCAGCAGCGAAGTGGTCGCGGTAGGGGCCGGGGAGCTGTTTTTT
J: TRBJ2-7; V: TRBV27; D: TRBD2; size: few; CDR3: CASSFAGGYEQYF; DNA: TGTGCCAGCAGTTTTGCGGGAGGCTACGAGCAGTACTTC
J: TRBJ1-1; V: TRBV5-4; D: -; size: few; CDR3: CASSLTGVTEAFF; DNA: TGTGCCAGCAGCTTAACGGGAGTCACTGAAGCTTTCTTT
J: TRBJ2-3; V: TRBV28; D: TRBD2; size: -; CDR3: CASSLGGTRDTQYF; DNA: TGTGCCAGCAGTTTAGGTGGGACTAGGGATACGCAGTATTTT
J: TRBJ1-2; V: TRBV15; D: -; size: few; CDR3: CATSGDGSYGYTF; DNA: TGTGCCACCAGCGGTGACGGGAGCTATGGCTACACCTTC
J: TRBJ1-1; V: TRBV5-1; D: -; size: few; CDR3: CASSFGANTEAFF; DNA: TGCGCCAGCAGCTTTGGGGCGAACACTGAAGCTTTCTTT
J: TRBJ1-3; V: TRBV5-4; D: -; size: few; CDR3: CASTPGGSISGNTIYF; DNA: TGTGCCAGCACCCCAGGAGGGTCCATCTCTGGAAACACCATATATTTT
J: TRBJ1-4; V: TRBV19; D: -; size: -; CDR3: CASLGRAQEKLFF; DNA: TGTGCCAGTTTGGGCAGGGCTCAAGAAAAACTGTTTTTT
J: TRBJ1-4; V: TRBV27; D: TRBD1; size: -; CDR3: CASSSGGREKLFF; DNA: TGTGCCAGCAGTTCAGGGGGAAGGGAAAAACTGTTTTTT
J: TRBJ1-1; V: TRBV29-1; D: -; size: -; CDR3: CSARRDNTEAFF; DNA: TGCAGCGCCCGAAGAGATAACACTGAAGCTTTCTTT
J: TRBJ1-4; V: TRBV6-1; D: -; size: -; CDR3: CASSERIDGFEELFF; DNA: TGTGCCAGCAGTGAAAGGATAGACGGCTTCGAGGAACTGTTTTTT
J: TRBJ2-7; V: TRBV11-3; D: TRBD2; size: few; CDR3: CARSLISGSSYEQYF; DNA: TGTGCCCGCAGCTTGATCAGCGGGAGCTCTTACGAGCAGTACTTC
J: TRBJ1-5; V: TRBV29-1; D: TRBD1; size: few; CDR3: CSVGQGRNQPQHF; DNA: TGCAGCGTTGGACAGGGTCGCAATCAGCCCCAGCATTTT
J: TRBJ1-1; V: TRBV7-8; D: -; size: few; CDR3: CASSQSRVRNTEAFF; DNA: TGTGCCAGCAGCCAGAGCAGGGTTAGGAACACTGAAGCTTTCTTT
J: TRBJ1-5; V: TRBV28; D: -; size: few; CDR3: CASSKGTINQPQHF; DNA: TGTGCCAGCAGTAAGGGGACAATCAATCAGCCCCAGCATTTT
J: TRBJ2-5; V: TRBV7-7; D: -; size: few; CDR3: CATSAGVGSAQYF; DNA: TGTGCTACCTCGGCAGGGGTTGGATCGGCCCAGTACTTC
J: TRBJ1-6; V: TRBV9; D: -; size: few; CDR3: CASSVDGQGKSPLHF; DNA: TGTGCCAGCAGCGTAGACGGGCAGGGAAAGTCACCCCTCCACTTT
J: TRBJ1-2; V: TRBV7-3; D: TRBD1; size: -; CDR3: CASSSGQGVDGYTF; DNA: TGTGCCAGCAGCTCCGGACAGGGAGTCGATGGCTACACCTTC
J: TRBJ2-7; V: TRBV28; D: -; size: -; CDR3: CASSSVRDPSYEQYF; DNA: TGTGCCAGCAGTTCGGTGCGGGATCCCTCCTACGAGCAGTACTTC
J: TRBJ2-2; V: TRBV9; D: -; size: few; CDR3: CASSVVGHNTGELFF; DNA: TGTGCCAGCAGCGTAGTGGGCCATAACACCGGGGAGCTGTTTTTT
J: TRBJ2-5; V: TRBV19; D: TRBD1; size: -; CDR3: CASSIVTGGMTETQYF; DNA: TGTGCCAGTAGTATTGTGACAGGGGGCATGACGGAGACCCAGTACTTC
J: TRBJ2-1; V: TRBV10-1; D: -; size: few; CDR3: CARETPTCYNEQFF; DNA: TGCGCCCGCGAAACCCCTACTTGCTACAATGAGCAGTTCTTC
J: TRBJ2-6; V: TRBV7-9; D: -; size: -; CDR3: CASERAEASGANVLTF; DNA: TGTGCCAGCGAGAGAGCGGAAGCCTCTGGGGCCAACGTCCTGACTTTC
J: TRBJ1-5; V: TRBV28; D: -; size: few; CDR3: CASSSDWDQPQHF; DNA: TGTGCCAGCAGTTCGGACTGGGATCAGCCCCAGCATTTT
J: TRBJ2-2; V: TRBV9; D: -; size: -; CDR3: CASSWGEENGELFF; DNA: TGTGCCAGCAGCTGGGGCGAGGAAAACGGGGAGCTGTTTTTT